Below are 20 T cell receptor beta chains sequenced from a single sample in a study of blood T cell repertoires in COVID-19 (TCRdb year 2020). The method behind the library was the immunoSEQ multiplex PCR assay. The source is immuneACCESS, and TCRdb retained only in-frame sequences with V and J called. Part of the clones is not carried over; for the studies checked, unresolved V genes explain less than half of this, and the remainder is unexplained. Here the sample has some 60,000 clones; approximately 91% occur a single time. The ten largest clonotypes hold 1.5% to 2% of the sample. Source material: peripheral blood. These receptors all stem from a human donor in a cohort sampled during active COVID-19.

The chain is built from TRBV24-1 and TRBJ2-1; 7 nucleotides agree with TRBD2. Germline lookup yields CDR1 KGHDR and CDR2 SFDVKD. V lost 4 bases, J lost 3 bases, and 8 bases stayed unmatched. The CDR3 extends over 16 amino acids. In DNA, the CDR3 is TGTGCCACCAGTGACAATGGACTAGGGGTCTACAATGAGCAGTTCTTC. Amino acids: CATSDNGLGVYNEQFF.

The chain links TRBV10-1 to TRBJ2-1; D is possibly TRBD2 (6 bases). This CDR3 contains 17 residues. Per the germline V gene, CDR1 is WNHNN and CDR2 is SYGVQD (reference sequence). Trimming stripped 3 bases from V and 0 bases from J, with 15 bases between. The CDR3 is CASSDFVDGSSYNEQFF. CDR3 DNA sequence: TGCGCCAGCAGTGATTTCGTGGACGGGAGCTCCTACAATGAGCAGTTCTTC.

This clone was counted a single time. This chain links TRBV6-6 with TRBJ2-1; tentatively, D is TRBD1 (6 bases). CDR3 length: 16 amino acids. Between the trimmed V and J ends, which lost 4 bases and 8 bases, there was a span of 21 bases. Germline V gives CDR1 MNHNY, CDR2 SVGAGI (reference sequence). The CDR3 loop is CASSFLPGHRTDEQFF. For the CDR3, the DNA is TGTGCCAGCAGTTTTCTCCCGGGACATCGGACCGATGAGCAGTTCTTC.

This sequence joins TRBV5-4 and TRBJ2-5; D perhaps matches TRBD1 (5 bases). Germline V gene sequence: CDR1 SGHNT, CDR2 YYREEE (reference sequence). The CDR3 is 15 residues long. V lost 7 bases and J 5 bases, leaving 21 bases between the germline ends. The CDR3 sequence is CASSQGSGLGETQYF. The CDR3 DNA sequence: TGTGCCAGCTCTCAGGGCAGTGGGCTGGGGGAGACCCAGTACTTC.

The chain uses TRBV24-1 and TRBJ2-3; tentative D call: TRBD2 (5 bases). With 10 bases removed from V and 0 bases from J, the gap between germline ends came to 13 bases. Germline V gene lookup returns CDR1 KGHDR and CDR2 SFDVKD. CDR3 length: 14 amino acids. CDR3 DNA: TGTGCCACTTCGAGGGAAGCTAGCACAGATACGCAGTATTTT. It translates to CATSREASTDTQYF.

This clone was seen more than once but under ten times. The genes are TRBV9 and TRBJ2-7; 9 positions match TRBD2. The CDR3 runs to 15 residues. In germline, CDR1 is SGDLS, CDR2 YYNGEE. The J segment lost 5 bases and the V segment lost 4 bases, leaving 10 bases of the junction unmatched. The CDR3: CASSRAAGGRNEQYF. In DNA, the CDR3 is TGTGCCAGCAGCAGAGCTGCGGGAGGGAGGAACGAGCAGTACTTC. The full variable domain, its missing parts supplied by reference TRBV9 and TRBJ2-7, is DSGVTQTPKHLITATGQRVTLRCSPRSGDLSVYWYQQSLDQGLQFLIQYYNGEERAKGNILERFSAQQFPDLHSELNLSSLELGDSALYFCASSRAAGGRNEQYFGPGTRLTVT.

The V and J genes are TRBV7-2 and TRBJ1-6; D is ambiguous. This CDR3 contains 15 residues. The V and J ends lost 1 base and 9 bases respectively, with 13 bases between them. Germline assignment: CDR1 SGHTA and CDR2 FQGNSA. As DNA, the CDR3 is TGTGCCAGCAGCTTAGATCGGGTGTCGGGTTCACCCCTCCACTTT. Translation gives CASSLDRVSGSPLHF.

The chain couples TRBV7-2 to TRBJ2-2; 10 bases are shared with TRBD2. CDR1 is SGHTA and CDR2 is FQGNSA in the germline V gene. V shed 1 base and J 11 bases; nucleotides not matched to a gene: 7. The CDR3 extends over 15 amino acids. The CDR3 coding sequence is TGTGCCAGCAGCTTAGATACGGCTAGCGGGAGAGAGCTGTTTTTT. Translated: CASSLDTASGRELFF.

The DNA for the CDR3 is TGTGCCAGTAGTATGGGCAGGCCGGGGGAGCAGTACTTC. Its translation is CASSMGRPGEQYF. V is TRBV19 and J is TRBJ2-7, with a tentative D call TRBD2 (5 bases). V was pared by 3 bases and J by 7 bases, with 13 bases between. The CDR3 sequence is 13 residues long. In germline, CDR1 is LNHDA, CDR2 SQIVND (reference sequence).

The rearrangement joins TRBV11-2 to TRBJ1-3; tentatively, D is TRBD1 (5 bases). The CDR3 has 18 residues. V dropped 3 bases and J dropped 0 bases, with 18 bases sitting between them. Germline V lookup: CDR1 SGHAT, CDR2 FQNNGV. This chain's CDR3 is CASSFRNQGHVSGNTIYF. In DNA, the CDR3 is TGTGCCAGCAGCTTTAGGAATCAGGGTCACGTCTCTGGAAACACCATATATTTT.

The J gene is TRBJ2-1, the V gene TRBV14, with D maybe TRBD1 (6 bases). The germline V gene has CDR1 SGHDN and CDR2 FVKESK. Trimming pared 5 bases from V and 2 bases from J, leaving 13 bases between. This CDR3 has 15 residues. The CDR3 sequence: CASSWKQGPYNEQFF. In DNA form, the CDR3 reads TGTGCCAGCAGCTGGAAACAGGGCCCCTACAATGAGCAGTTCTTC. Full variable domain (outside the CDR3, taken from reference TRBV14 and TRBJ2-1): EAGVTQFPSHSVIEKGQTVTLRCDPISGHDNLYWYRRVMGKEIKFLLHFVKESKQDESGMPNNRFLAERTGGTYSTLKVQPAELEDSGVYFCASSWKQGPYNEQFFGPGTRLTVL.

V gene TRBV9 combines with J gene TRBJ1-2, with D possibly TRBD1 on 5 matching bases. The CDR3 is 15 residues long. The germline V gene has CDR1 SGDLS and CDR2 YYNGEE. The germline V and J ends were trimmed by 9 bases and 8 bases, with 26 bases remaining between them. CDR3 bases: TGTGCCACCACTCGGGGGTTGTACGGGGGAAGGGGCTACACCTTC. Protein product: CATTRGLYGGRGYTF.

The gene calls are TRBV19 and TRBJ2-2, with 7 bases fitting TRBD1. V shed 8 bases, J shed 1 base, and the junction held 7 bases outside the gene matches. CDR1 and CDR2 from the germline V gene are LNHDA and SQIVND (reference sequence). CDR3 length: 15 amino acids. CDR3 region: CASVPGQKNTGELFF. CDR3 DNA sequence: TGTGCCAGTGTACCGGGACAGAAGAACACCGGGGAGCTGTTTTTT.

The chain combines TRBV5-6 with TRBJ2-5; 11 nucleotides align to TRBD2. This CDR3 is 18 amino acids long. Germline CDR1 is SGHDT and CDR2 is YYEEEE. V was clipped by 4 bases and J by 0 bases; unmatched bases: 11. The DNA for the CDR3 is TGTGCCAGCAGCCAAAAGGGACTAGCGGAGAGGTACCAAGAGACCCAGTACTTC. The encoded protein is CASSQKGLAERYQETQYF.

This chain links TRBV12-5 with TRBJ2-1, with 10 positions matching TRBD2. With 4 bases clipped from V and 2 bases from J, the junction kept 8 bases outside the gene matches. Germline CDR1 LGHNT, CDR2 FRNRAP. The CDR3 has 17 amino acids. As DNA, the CDR3 is TGTGCTAGTGGTTCCCTCCTAGCGGGAGACACCTACAATGAGCAGTTCTTC. It translates to CASGSLLAGDTYNEQFF.

The chain recombines TRBV3-1 (or the pseudogene TRBV3-2) with TRBJ2-1; 8 nucleotides line up with TRBD1. The CDR3 loop spans 17 amino acids. The V gene's germline CDR1 is LGHDT and CDR2 YNNKEL (reference sequence). The V and J ends lost 0 bases and 6 bases, in that order; junction bases with no gene match: 10. For the CDR3, the DNA is TGTGCCAGCAGCCAAGATCCCGGACAGGGCTCTTTCAATGAGCAGTTCTTC. Protein product: CASSQDPGQGSFNEQFF.

The chain carries TRBV4-3 and TRBJ2-3, with 7 bases identical to TRBD1. In germline, CDR1 is LGHNA, CDR2 YSLEER. V shed 0 bases and J 8 bases; nucleotides not matched to a gene: 14. The CDR3 totals 17 residues. The CDR3 DNA sequence: TGCGCCAGCAGCCAAGATGCAGGGACAGCTCGCGTTTTTACGCAGTATTTT. Amino acids: CASSQDAGTARVFTQYF.

This clone was counted only a few times. This chain links TRBV18 with TRBJ1-4; 7 bases agree with TRBD1. V shed 2 bases, J shed 8 bases, and the junction held 11 bases outside the gene matches. The germline gives CDR1 KGHSH, CDR2 LQKENI. The CDR3 extends over 16 amino acids. The CDR3 loop reads CASSPKTGSGNEKLFF. CDR3 nucleotides: TGTGCCAGCTCACCAAAGACAGGGTCCGGGAACGAAAAACTGTTTTTT.

The chain recombines TRBV19 with TRBJ2-7; 15 nucleotides agree with TRBD2. The CDR3 runs to 17 residues. The trim removed 5 bases at V and 2 bases at J, leaving 7 bases unmatched. Germline CDR1 and CDR2: LNHDA and SQIVND (reference sequence). The CDR3 sequence is CASSGGLAGGKTYEQYF. CDR3 bases: TGTGCCAGTAGTGGAGGACTAGCGGGAGGGAAAACCTACGAGCAGTACTTC.

The chain recombines TRBV5-1 with TRBJ2-2; maybe TRBD1 (6 bases). Trimming left V 5 bases short and J 1 base short, with 12 bases between. Germline loops: CDR1 SGHRS, CDR2 YFSETQ. The length of the CDR3 is 15 residues. The CDR3 region has the DNA TGCGCCAGCAGGATTCAGGGGCAGAACACCGGGGAGCTGTTTTTT. This codes for CASRIQGQNTGELFF. The full variable domain, in which reference TRBV5-1 and TRBJ2-2 provide the parts outside the CDR3, is KAGVTQTPRYLIKTRGQQVTLSCSPISGHRSVSWYQQTPGQGLQFLFEYFSETQRNKGNFPGRFSGRQFSNSRSEMNVSTLELGDSALYLCASRIQGQNTGELFFGEGSRLTVL.